This T cell receptor (beta chain) was captured in a study of CD8+CD57+ T cells in acquired aplastic anemia. As for the study in general: Sorted CD4+ and CD8+ cells gave an average of roughly 3.5 ug of DNA.

According to the study, genomic DNA was the template for TCR beta VDJ and CDR3 profiling. TCRdb called the reads again in MiXCR, with one record for every CDR3 protein. The data contain 250,000 to 300,000 distinct CDR3 sequences, about 56% of them singletons. V was cut by 0 bases and J by 3 bases, with 11 bases left in between. The CDR3 is 15 residues long. The germline V gene encodes CDR1 LGHNA and CDR2 YSLEER. For this clonotype: What it binds is unknown.

Findings and caveats of the study: Comparison of patients with controls identified nearly 30 shared CD8+ CDR3 sequences. Between patients and controls, CD8+ Simpson's diversity did not vary significantly.

Sample: sorted CD4+, CD8+, or CD8+CD57+ T cells (not recorded which) from PBMCs. The TCR was taken from a human donor with severe aplastic anemia or a healthy control (not recorded which). The V gene is TRBV4-3, the J gene TRBJ1-2; no definite D call. This chain's CDR3 is CASSQDRGGDYGYTF. In nucleotides, the CDR3 is TGCGCCAGCAGCCAAGATAGAGGAGGAGACTATGGCTACACCTTC.